This record covers a single T cell receptor beta chain. TCRdb's copy holds only in-frame clones and misses some; the assay was immunoSEQ multiplex PCR. There are about 180,000 clones in the sample; around four fifths occur only once, and over 6.5% lies in the top ten. The sample originates from a study of blood T cell repertoires in COVID-19. About the study: Sources were T cells, B-cell-depleted T cells, or PBMCs; the material itself was cDNA or gDNA.

The CDR3 contains 15 residues. The germline V gene encodes CDR1 SGHDN and CDR2 FVKESK. V was cut by 0 bases and J by 3 bases, with 11 bases left in between. Seattle researchers signed up patients amid active infection and tracked them longitudinally. The TCR was taken from a woman between 40 and 55 years old with COVID-19, enrolled during active disease. The chain combines TRBV14 with TRBJ1-2; tentatively, D is TRBD1 (6 bases). Sequences were obtained from peripheral blood. CDR3 sequence reads: CASSQDLDSHYGYTF. CDR3 sequence (DNA): TGTGCCAGCAGCCAAGACCTGGACAGTCACTATGGCTACACCTTC. The entire variable domain, with the rest obtained from reference TRBV14 and TRBJ1-2, is as follows: EAGVTQFPSHSVIEKGQTVTLRCDPISGHDNLYWYRRVMGKEIKFLLHFVKESKQDESGMPNNRFLAERTGGTYSTLKVQPAELEDSGVYFCASSQDLDSHYGYTFGSGTRLTVV.